This T cell receptor beta chain was identified in a study of blood T cell repertoires in COVID-19. Sequenced by immunoSEQ multiplex PCR; TCRdb stores in-frame clones only, minus some. The repertoire has around 250,000 clones, around 90% of them found once; the top ten carry 1.6%. This clone was observed a few times. This CDR3 region has 14 residues. Germline CDR1 SGHNT, CDR2 YYREEE (reference sequence). Trimming pared 2 bases from V and 5 bases from J, leaving 14 bases between. Resolution of symptoms, clearance, or two negative PCRs was present in recovered Cohort 3 donors. What was sequenced was PBMCs or T cells enriched from blood (not recorded which). This TCR was recovered from a woman aged 45-65 years who had recovered from COVID-19. The rearrangement joins TRBV5-4 to TRBJ2-7, with D maybe TRBD2 (5 bases). DNA of the CDR3: TGTGCCAGCAGCTTTGTCGGGATTACCAACGAGCAGTACTTC. It encodes CASSFVGITNEQYF.